The 22 T cell receptor beta chains in this list originate from one sample, sequenced in a study of lymphopenia after photon versus proton radiotherapy. This table comes from immunoSEQ multiplex PCR, and its TCRdb copy is limited to in-frame clones, with some not included. The sample consists of some 25,000 clones, around four fifths of them appearing once. The input for sequencing was peripheral blood, taken from a patient treated with photon-based radiotherapy. The receptors were gathered from a woman aged 45-60 years with pancreatic cancer.

The chain is built from TRBV11-2 and TRBJ2-5; TRBD2 matches at 8 bases. Germline-derived CDR1 and CDR2 are SGHAT and FQNNGV. After removal of 6 bases from V and 4 bases from J, the junction contained 7 bases not matched to a gene. This CDR3 is built from 14 residues. The chain's CDR3 is CASSNPGGRETQYF. In nucleotides, the CDR3 is TGTGCCAGCAGTAACCCGGGGGGGAGAGAGACCCAGTACTTC. Drawing the rest from reference TRBV11-2 and TRBJ2-5, the complete variable domain is EAGVAQSPRYKIIEKRQSVAFWCNPISGHATLYWYQQILGQGPKLLIQFQNNGVVDDSQLPKDRFSAERLKGVDSTLKIQPAKLEDSAVYLCASSNPGGRETQYFGPGTRLLVL.

The DNA for the CDR3 is TGCGCCAGCAGCCCGGGTCCCAATAGCAATCAGCCCCAGCATTTT. Its translation is CASSPGPNSNQPQHF. This chain connects TRBV5-1 to TRBJ1-5; no firm D call. The germline V gene encodes CDR1 SGHRS and CDR2 YFSETQ. This CDR3 contains 15 residues. V lost 4 bases and J lost 0, with 11 bases in between.

The chain carries TRBV27 and TRBJ2-1, with 8 bases aligning to TRBD2. The CDR3 contains 15 residues. Losses at the gene ends were 2 bases for V and 6 bases for J; bases not matched to a gene: 6. Germline CDR1 is MNHEY and CDR2 is SMNVEV (reference sequence). CDR3 DNA: TGTGCCAGCAGTTTAGTGAAAACTAGCGGCAATGAGCAGTTCTTC. As protein: CASSLVKTSGNEQFF.

The J gene is TRBJ1-1, the V gene TRBV5-1, with 7 bases fitting TRBD1. Germline CDR1 and CDR2: SGHRS and YFSETQ. The CDR3 is made up of 14 amino acids. V lost 4 bases, J lost 5 bases, and 8 bases stayed unmatched. The CDR3 is CASSLTGVGTEAFF. The CDR3 DNA follows: TGCGCCAGCAGCCTCACAGGGGTCGGTACTGAAGCTTTCTTT.

The genes are TRBV6-4 and TRBJ1-4; TRBD1 aligns across 7 bases. In germline, CDR1 is MRHNA, CDR2 SNTAGT. The CDR3 loop spans 15 amino acids. The junction had 11 bases not matched to a gene; V was cut back by 6 bases and J by 7 bases. For the CDR3, the DNA is TGTGCCAGCAGCCTCCGACAGGGAAGGACTGAAAAACTGTTTTTT. Its protein is CASSLRQGRTEKLFF.

The gene calls are TRBV5-5 and TRBJ1-1; D perhaps matches TRBD1 (5 bases). Looked up from germline, CDR1 is SGHKS and CDR2 is YYEKEE (reference sequence). V was trimmed by 2 bases and J by 2 bases, leaving 19 bases between them. The CDR3 is made up of 17 amino acids. The CDR3 DNA follows: TGTGCCAGCAGCTTAGGTCCGGGGGTGCGGGGCAACACTGAAGCTTTCTTT. As protein: CASSLGPGVRGNTEAFF.

V and J are TRBV25-1 and TRBJ2-6; D may be TRBD1 (5 bases). Trimming stripped 5 bases from V and 4 bases from J, with 9 bases between. The V gene's germline CDR1 is MGHDK and CDR2 SYGVNS. This CDR3 region has 14 residues. Here the CDR3 DNA reads TGTGCCAGCAGTCAGGACACCGGGGCCAACGTCCTGACTTTC. The encoded protein is CASSQDTGANVLTF. The variable domain in full, completed from reference TRBV25-1 and TRBJ2-6, reads EADIYQTPRYLVIGTGKKITLECSQTMGHDKMYWYQQDPGMELHLIHYSYGVNSTEKGDLSSESTVSRIRTEHFPLTLESARPSHTSQYLCASSQDTGANVLTFGAGSRLTVL.

The rearrangement joins TRBV6-5 to TRBJ1-2; D might be TRBD1 (6 bases). The CDR3 loop spans 15 amino acids. V was cut by 4 bases and J by 1 base, with 13 bases left in between. The germline gives CDR1 MNHEY, CDR2 SVGAGI. The CDR3 loop reads CASSSPRTDNYGYTF. The CDR3 nucleotides read TGTGCCAGCAGTTCTCCCAGGACAGATAACTATGGCTACACCTTC.

This clone is a singleton in its sample. The gene calls are TRBV28 and TRBJ2-6; D may be TRBD1 or TRBD2 (6 bases each). The CDR3 is 15 residues long. V dropped 6 bases and J dropped 4 bases, with 13 bases sitting between them. Germline CDR1 is MDHEN and CDR2 is SYDVKM. DNA of the CDR3: TGTGCCAGCAGAGAACAGGGAGGAGGGGCCAACGTCCTGACTTTC. As protein: CASREQGGGANVLTF.

The chain links TRBV7-2 to TRBJ2-5; D perhaps matches TRBD2 (5 bases). CDR3 size: 13 residues. V was clipped by 0 bases and J by 5 bases, with 7 bases between them. In germline, CDR1 is SGHTA, CDR2 FQGNSA. Here the CDR3 DNA reads TGTGCCAGCAGCTTAGCTCGGAGGGAGACCCAGTACTTC. It is translated as CASSLARRETQYF. Looking up the rest from reference TRBV7-2 and TRBJ2-5 gives the full variable domain: GAGVSQSPSNKVTEKGKDVELRCDPISGHTALYWYRQSLGQGLEFLIYFQGNSAPDKSGLPSDRFSAERTGGSVSTLTIQRTQQEDSAVYLCASSLARRETQYFGPGTRLLVL.

The rearrangement links TRBV11-3 to TRBJ2-3; TRBD1 matches 8 bases. This CDR3 comprises 16 residues. Trimming took 5 bases from V and 1 from J; bases not matched to a gene: 8. Germline CDR1 SGHNT, CDR2 YENEEA. In nucleotides, the CDR3 is TGTGCCAGCAGCGCAGGACTGACAGGGGGCACAGATACGCAGTATTTT. It encodes CASSAGLTGGTDTQYF.

The rearrangement links TRBV9 to TRBJ2-2, with 7 bases identical to TRBD1. After removal of 0 bases from V and 7 bases from J, the junction contained 3 bases not matched to a gene. The CDR3 sequence is 14 residues long. Germline CDR1 SGDLS, CDR2 YYNGEE. CDR3 nucleotides: TGTGCCAGCAGCGTAGGACAGGGAATCGGGGAGCTGTTTTTT. Amino acids: CASSVGQGIGELFF.

V gene TRBV5-4 combines with J gene TRBJ2-7, with a weak D call TRBD1 (5 bases). Per the germline V gene, CDR1 is SGHNT and CDR2 is YYREEE (reference sequence). V shed 0 bases and J shed 7 bases, with 14 bases lying between them. The CDR3 consists of 14 residues. DNA for the CDR3: TGTGCCAGCAGCTTGGGGGGCTTCCGAAGGGAGCAGTACTTC. Residues: CASSLGGFRREQYF. Full variable domain (outside the CDR3, taken from reference TRBV5-4 and TRBJ2-7): ETGVTQSPTHLIKTRGQQVTLRCSSQSGHNTVSWYQQALGQGPQFIFQYYREEENGRGNFPPRFSGLQFPNYSSELNVNALELDDSALYLCASSLGGFRREQYFGPGTRLTVT.

The chain employs TRBV20-1 and TRBJ2-3, with D uncertain. The V and J ends lost 3 bases and 1 base respectively, with 2 bases between them. This CDR3 is built from 11 residues. Germline V gives CDR1 DFQATT, CDR2 SNEGSKA (reference sequence). The CDR3 is CSASGTDTQYF. CDR3 sequence (DNA): TGCAGTGCTAGCGGCACAGATACGCAGTATTTT.

The chain links TRBV7-2 to TRBJ2-7; 7 bases are shared with TRBD2. CDR3 length: 13 amino acids. V trimming: 9 bases; J trimming: 2 bases; junction bases outside the gene matches: 7. Germline V gene data show CDR1 as SGHTA and CDR2 as FQGNSA. Here the CDR3 DNA reads TGTGCCAGTAGCAGGGAGGGAGCCTACGAGCAGTACTTC. This gives the protein CASSREGAYEQYF.

This chain joins TRBV2 and TRBJ2-1; TRBD2 agrees at 10 bases. Germline V gene sequence: CDR1 SNHLY, CDR2 FYNNEI. The CDR3 contains 19 residues. With V trimmed by 2 bases and J by 0 bases, 10 bases remained unmatched. CDR3 in DNA: TGTGCCAGCAGTGAACGAGGACTAGCGGACCCGAGCTCCTACAATGAGCAGTTCTTC. It encodes CASSERGLADPSSYNEQFF.

This chain joins TRBV4-3 and TRBJ1-3; 9 positions agree with TRBD1. The junction had 7 bases not matched to a gene; V was cut back by 0 bases and J by 4 bases. CDR1 is LGHNA, CDR2 YSLEER, per germline. This CDR3 contains 17 residues. The CDR3 is CASSQEAGTGLGNTIYF. CDR3 DNA: TGCGCCAGCAGCCAAGAAGCGGGGACAGGGCTCGGAAACACCATATATTTT.

Notes on this clone: The same CDR3 can be traced to other DNA sequences in this sample. This chain links TRBV19 with TRBJ2-1; no clear D. The germline V gene has CDR1 LNHDA and CDR2 SQIVND (reference sequence). The CDR3 runs 15 residues. V lost 3 bases and J 0 bases, leaving 9 bases between the germline ends. CDR3 DNA sequence: TGTGCCAGTAGTATCTCGCGGAACTCCTACAATGAGCAGTTCTTC. Translated: CASSISRNSYNEQFF. The whole variable domain, filled in from reference TRBV19 and TRBJ2-1, reads DGGITQSPKYLFRKEGQNVTLSCEQNLNHDAMYWYRQDPGQGLRLIYYSQIVNDFQKGDIAEGYSVSREKKESFPLTVTSAQKNPTAFYLCASSISRNSYNEQFFGPGTRLTVL.

The chain links TRBV5-1 to TRBJ2-6, with D perhaps matching TRBD2 (6 bases). V lost 1 base, J lost 2 bases, and 7 bases lay in between. Germline V gene sequence: CDR1 SGHRS, CDR2 YFSETQ. The CDR3 has 15 amino acids. CDR3 nucleotide sequence: TGCGCCAGCAGCTTGACGGGGGCTGGGGCCAACGTCCTGACTTTC. Amino acid sequence: CASSLTGAGANVLTF. The variable domain in full, completed from reference TRBV5-1 and TRBJ2-6, reads KAGVTQTPRYLIKTRGQQVTLSCSPISGHRSVSWYQQTPGQGLQFLFEYFSETQRNKGNFPGRFSGRQFSNSRSEMNVSTLELGDSALYLCASSLTGAGANVLTFGAGSRLTVL.

V is TRBV11-2 and J is TRBJ2-5, with D possibly being TRBD1 or TRBD2 (5 bases each). This CDR3 has 15 amino acids. Trimming pared 5 bases from V and 4 bases from J, leaving 17 bases between. Germline loops: CDR1 SGHAT, CDR2 FQNNGV. The CDR3 region has the DNA TGTGCCAGCAGCCCCGGGGCCGGAGGTGGAGAGACCCAGTACTTC. Translating it yields CASSPGAGGGETQYF.

The chain links TRBV27 to TRBJ2-7, with 10 bases aligning to TRBD1. V trimming: 3 bases; J trimming: 6 bases; junction bases outside the gene matches: 5. Germline CDR1 reads MNHEY; CDR2 reads SMNVEV (reference sequence). This CDR3 region has 14 residues. CDR3 in amino acids: CASSLDRGGLEQYF. As DNA, the CDR3 is TGTGCCAGCAGTTTGGACAGGGGGGGGCTCGAGCAGTACTTC.

The chain links TRBV27 to TRBJ1-2; D is ambiguous. Trimming removed 0 bases from V and 5 bases from J, with 13 bases in between. The germline CDR1 and CDR2 sequences are MNHEY and SMNVEV (reference sequence). The CDR3 covers 15 residues. CDR3 DNA: TGTGCCAGCAGTTTATCAGTTCCTGGTCTTTATGGCTACACCTTC. Protein sequence: CASSLSVPGLYGYTF.